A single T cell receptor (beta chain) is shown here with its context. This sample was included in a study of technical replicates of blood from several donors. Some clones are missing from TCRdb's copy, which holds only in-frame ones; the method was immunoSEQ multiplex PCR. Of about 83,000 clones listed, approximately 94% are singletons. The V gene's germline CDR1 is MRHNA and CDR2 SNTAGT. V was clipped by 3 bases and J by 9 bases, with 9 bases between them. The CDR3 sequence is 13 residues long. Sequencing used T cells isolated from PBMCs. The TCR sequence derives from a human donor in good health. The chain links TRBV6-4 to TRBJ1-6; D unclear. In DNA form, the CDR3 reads TGTGCCAGCAGTGATGGAACAGTTTCACCCCTCCACTTT. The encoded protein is CASSDGTVSPLHF.